The 27 T cell receptor beta chains reported below all come from one sample, sequenced in a study of cytomegalovirus exposure and HLA in healthy donors. 13 Jbeta primers and 60 Vbeta primers were used for the PCR. Clones were read by immunoSEQ multiplex PCR, and TCRdb kept only the in-frame ones, dropping some. The sample holds approximately 140,000 clones, roughly three quarters seen once. The sequencing input was PBMCs. Receptors were obtained from a female donor in good health and CMV-seronegative.

V gene TRBV10-3 combines with J gene TRBJ2-5, with 7 bases that match TRBD2. The CDR3 extends over 14 amino acids. V gave up 2 bases and J gave up 5 bases; unmatched junction bases: 5. Looked up from germline, CDR1 is ENHRY and CDR2 is SYGVKD. Written as DNA, the CDR3 is TGTGCCATCAGTGAGCGGGGGGTAGGGGAGACCCAGTACTTC. Translation: CAISERGVGETQYF.

The rearrangement joins TRBV5-1 to TRBJ2-1; D is perhaps TRBD1 (6 bases). The CDR3 spans 15 residues. V gave up 0 bases and J gave up 6 bases, with 13 bases separating them. Germline lookup yields CDR1 SGHRS and CDR2 YFSETQ. Here the CDR3 reads CASSLEGRTANEQFF. DNA of the CDR3: TGCGCCAGCAGCTTGGAGGGGCGGACAGCCAATGAGCAGTTCTTC.

This clone has only one observation. The CDR3 is CASRALGQGGYGYTF. CDR3 bases: TGTGCCAGCAGGGCCCTCGGACAGGGCGGTTATGGCTACACCTTC. V gene TRBV11-2 combines with J gene TRBJ1-2; 8 bases are shared with TRBD1. CDR3 length: 15 amino acids. V lost 6 bases to trimming and J lost 5 bases; unmatched junction nucleotides: 11. Germline lookup yields CDR1 SGHAT and CDR2 FQNNGV.

The chain combines TRBV30 with TRBJ1-2; D is possibly TRBD1 (5 bases). The CDR3 is made up of 13 amino acids. CDR1 GTSNPN and CDR2 SVGIG come from the germline V gene (reference sequence). V was trimmed by 2 bases and J by 4 bases, leaving 11 bases between them. The CDR3 DNA reads as TGTGCCTGGAGTAATCAGGGAGGCTATGGCTACACCTTC. It yields the protein CAWSNQGGYGYTF. Full variable domain (remainder filled in from reference TRBV30 and TRBJ1-2): SQTIHQWPATLVQPVGSPLSLECTVEGTSNPNLYWYRQAAGRGLQLLFYSVGIGQISSEVPQNLSASRPQDRQFILSSKKLLLSDSGFYLCAWSNQGGYGYTFGSGTRLTVV.

This clone has just one count. The chain carries TRBV29-1 and TRBJ2-3; 8 positions agree with TRBD1. The CDR3 extends over 15 amino acids. V shed 0 bases, J shed 2 bases, and the junction held 4 bases outside the gene matches. CDR1 is SQVTM, CDR2 ANQGSEA, per germline. The CDR3 DNA reads as TGCAGCGTTGAAGACCAGGGGGCCCCCACAGATACGCAGTATTTT. Protein: CSVEDQGAPTDTQYF.

This clone appeared a single time. The chain recombines TRBV5-1 with TRBJ2-2; TRBD1 agrees at 9 bases. V dropped 7 bases and J dropped 4; count of bases not matched to a gene: 5. CDR3 length equals 14 residues. CDR1 is SGHRS and CDR2 is YFSETQ in the germline V gene. The CDR3 protein is CASGTGGGTGELFF. As DNA, the CDR3 is TGCGCCAGCGGTACAGGGGGCGGCACCGGGGAGCTGTTTTTT.

This clone has just one count. The V and J genes are TRBV5-1 and TRBJ2-1; possible D gene TRBD1, 7 bases. This CDR3 is built from 14 residues. Germline values: CDR1 SGHRS, CDR2 YFSETQ. Between the trimmed V and J ends, which lost 0 bases and 8 bases, there was a span of 12 bases. The CDR3 reads CASSLVQGGDEQFF. As DNA, the CDR3 is TGCGCCAGCAGCTTGGTCCAGGGGGGCGATGAGCAGTTCTTC.

The gene calls are TRBV6-5 and TRBJ1-6; maybe TRBD1 (6 bases). The CDR3 extends over 12 amino acids. Looked up from germline, CDR1 is MNHEY and CDR2 is SVGAGI. V gave up 6 bases and J gave up 12 bases, with 12 bases separating them. In DNA form, the CDR3 reads TGTGCCAGCAGCCAGGGGTGGGAACCCCTCCACTTT. Translated, it gives CASSQGWEPLHF.

This clone appeared a single time. The rearrangement joins TRBV9 to TRBJ2-7; 10 positions match TRBD2. This CDR3 is built from 16 residues. Looked up from germline, CDR1 is SGDLS and CDR2 is YYNGEE. V lost 4 bases to trimming and J lost 2 bases; unmatched junction nucleotides: 9. The CDR3 loop is CASSPRAGGGTYEQYF. The CDR3 nucleotides are TGTGCCAGCAGCCCCCGAGCGGGAGGGGGGACCTACGAGCAGTACTTC.

DNA of the CDR3: TGTGCCAGCAGCTTAGCTAGCGGGGGGGCGGGGAAGACCCAGTACTTC. Its translation: CASSLASGGAGKTQYF. The chain is built from TRBV7-8 and TRBJ2-5, with 11 positions matching TRBD2. The CDR3 length is 16 residues. V gave up 0 bases and J gave up 6 bases; unmatched junction bases: 6. In germline, CDR1 is SGHVS, CDR2 FQNEAQ.

The V and J genes are TRBV18 and TRBJ2-7; 9 bases match TRBD2. J gave up 7 bases and V 3 bases, and 7 bases lay outside the gene matches. This CDR3 region has 14 residues. Per the germline V gene, CDR1 is KGHSH and CDR2 is LQKENI. The CDR3 reads CASSPAGGPSEQYF. In DNA form, the CDR3 reads TGTGCCAGCTCACCGGCGGGAGGGCCGAGTGAGCAGTACTTC.

J is TRBJ1-1 and V is TRBV28; D is unclear. The germline CDR1 and CDR2 sequences are MDHEN and SYDVKM. Trimming left V 5 bases short and J 1 base short, with 11 bases between. The CDR3 has 14 amino acids. The CDR3, as DNA: TGTGCCAGCAGTCCCTTCGGAGGGAACACTGAAGCTTTCTTT. This codes for CASSPFGGNTEAFF.

The chain is built from TRBV6-6 and TRBJ1-4; a possible D gene is TRBD1 (5 bases). Trimming cost V 6 bases and J 1 base, with 12 bases left between them. This CDR3 has 15 residues. The germline CDR1 and CDR2 sequences are MNHNY and SVGAGI (reference sequence). The CDR3 protein is CASRWSGGTNEKLFF. The DNA for the CDR3 is TGTGCCAGCAGATGGTCGGGGGGAACTAATGAAAAACTGTTTTTT.

The chain employs TRBV5-1 and TRBJ2-7, with D maybe TRBD1 (6 bases). CDR3 length: 14 residues. The V and J ends lost 1 base and 7 bases respectively, with 15 bases between them. Looked up from germline, CDR1 is SGHRS and CDR2 is YFSETQ. In DNA, the CDR3 is TGCGCCAGCAGCTTGCGCCCTACAGGGATAGAGCAGTACTTC. Its translation is CASSLRPTGIEQYF.

J is TRBJ1-1 and V is TRBV7-6, with D unresolved. The V and J ends lost 5 bases and 0 bases respectively, with 13 bases between them. CDR1 is SGHVS, CDR2 FNYEAQ, per germline. The CDR3 extends over 15 amino acids. The CDR3 DNA reads TGTGCCAGCAGCCCCTCGACGGGGATGAACACTGAAGCTTTCTTT. Translation gives CASSPSTGMNTEAFF. The complete variable domain, with remaining parts taken from reference TRBV7-6 and TRBJ1-1, reads GAGVSQSPRYKVTKRGQDVALRCDPISGHVSLYWYRQALGQGPEFLTYFNYEAQQDKSGLPNDRFSAERPEGSISTLTIQRTEQRDSAMYRCASSPSTGMNTEAFFGQGTRLTVV.

The gene calls are TRBV5-1 and TRBJ1-1; a weak D match, TRBD1 (5 bases). Germline V gives CDR1 SGHRS, CDR2 YFSETQ. The CDR3 extends over 15 amino acids. Trimming took off 2 bases at V and 2 bases at J, with 13 bases between the two ends. The CDR3 coding sequence is TGCGCCAGCAGCTTCGCACCCAGGGTAAACACTGAAGCTTTCTTT. The encoded protein is CASSFAPRVNTEAFF. The full variable domain, in which reference TRBV5-1 and TRBJ1-1 provide the parts outside the CDR3, is KAGVTQTPRYLIKTRGQQVTLSCSPISGHRSVSWYQQTPGQGLQFLFEYFSETQRNKGNFPGRFSGRQFSNSRSEMNVSTLELGDSALYLCASSFAPRVNTEAFFGQGTRLTVV.

The chain combines TRBV10-3 with TRBJ2-7; D perhaps matches TRBD2 (5 bases). The CDR3 loop spans 13 amino acids. Trimming left V 2 bases short and J 1 base short, with 6 bases between. Germline V gene data show CDR1 as ENHRY and CDR2 as SYGVKD. The CDR3 here is CAISEERSYEQYF. In nucleotides, the CDR3 is TGTGCCATCAGTGAGGAGCGGTCCTACGAGCAGTACTTC.

The chain couples TRBV4-3 to TRBJ1-2; maybe TRBD1 (5 bases). V lost 1 base to trimming and J lost 10 bases, with 19 bases between them. Germline lookup yields CDR1 LGHNA and CDR2 YSLEER. The CDR3 runs 15 residues. The CDR3 loop is CASSQADRALSPYTF. The CDR3 DNA follows: TGCGCCAGCAGCCAAGCTGACAGAGCTCTAAGCCCCTACACCTTC.

The J gene is TRBJ2-7, the V gene TRBV6-5, with a tentative D call TRBD2 (5 bases). The V end lost 6 bases, the J end lost 1 base, and 16 bases lay between the germline ends. The germline V gene encodes CDR1 MNHEY and CDR2 SVGAGI. The CDR3 extends over 15 amino acids. As DNA, the CDR3 is TGTGCCAGCAGCCATCCGGCGGGCGAGTCCTACGAGCAGTACTTC. Translation: CASSHPAGESYEQYF.

The gene calls are TRBV7-6 and TRBJ2-7, with D possibly being TRBD1 (6 bases). Germline V lookup: CDR1 SGHVS, CDR2 FNYEAQ. Trimming cost V 1 base and J 2 bases, with 9 bases left between them. This CDR3 is 14 amino acids long. The CDR3 sequence: CASSLGGQTYEQYF. The CDR3 DNA follows: TGTGCCAGCAGCTTAGGGGGGCAAACCTACGAGCAGTACTTC.

This clone has more than one count but fewer than ten. The DNA of the CDR3 is TGTGCCACCAGCTTAAGACTAGCGGGGGGGGATGAGCAGTTCTTC. Protein product: CATSLRLAGGDEQFF. V and J are TRBV15 and TRBJ2-1; TRBD2 agrees at 14 bases. This CDR3 has 15 amino acids. CDR1 and CDR2 from the germline V gene are LNHNV and YYDKDF (reference sequence). V shed 5 bases and J 8 bases; nucleotides not matched to a gene: 5.

In regard to this clone: The junction differs from germline at one of its ends, possibly a read error. This rearrangement joins TRBV7-7 to TRBJ2-5; D unresolved. In germline, CDR1 is SSHAT, CDR2 FNYEAQ (reference sequence). The length of the CDR3 is 14 residues. CDR3 sequence reads: CASSLVGLQETQYF. Here the CDR3 DNA reads TGTGCTAGCAGCTTAGTCGGTCTCCAAGAGACCCAGTACTTC.

This chain joins TRBV6-5 and TRBJ2-1, with 10 bases fitting TRBD1. CDR1 MNHEY and CDR2 SVGAGI come from the germline V gene. There are 15 residues in the CDR3. The V gene end was trimmed by 4 bases and the J gene end by 3 bases; junction bases not matched to a gene: 3. CDR3 DNA sequence: TGTGCCAGCAGTTTCGGACAGGGGGACTACAATGAGCAGTTCTTC. Translating it yields CASSFGQGDYNEQFF.

The chain uses TRBV27 and TRBJ2-7; the match to TRBD2 covers 8 bases. The germline V gene has CDR1 MNHEY and CDR2 SMNVEV (reference sequence). V trimming: 5 bases; J trimming: 3 bases; junction bases outside the gene matches: 12. This CDR3 is 16 amino acids long. The CDR3 sequence: CASSSHSGTKYYEQYF. CDR3 DNA: TGTGCCAGCAGTAGCCATAGCGGGACAAAATACTACGAGCAGTACTTC.

The rearrangement links TRBV6-1 to TRBJ2-1; TRBD1 matches 7 bases. This CDR3 region has 15 residues. J gave up 7 bases and V 7 bases, and 13 bases lay outside the gene matches. Germline CDR1 and CDR2: MNHNS and SASEGT. CDR3 coding DNA: TGTGCCAGCACCTTTGTTGGGACAGTTATGAATGAGCAGTTCTTC. It specifies CASTFVGTVMNEQFF.

Written as DNA, the CDR3 is TGTGCCATCAGTTACGACAGCGCCGGCAACTACGAGCAGTACTTC. Protein: CAISYDSAGNYEQYF. The chain has TRBV10-3 and TRBJ2-7; a weak D match, TRBD1 (5 bases). CDR3 length equals 15 residues. Germline assignment: CDR1 ENHRY and CDR2 SYGVKD. Trimming left V 5 bases short and J 3 bases short, with 17 bases between.

The chain combines TRBV7-2 with TRBJ2-3; D may be TRBD2 (6 bases). V was cut by 4 bases and J by 1 base, with 15 bases left in between. CDR3 length: 16 residues. CDR1 SGHTA and CDR2 FQGNSA come from the germline V gene. CDR3 region: CASSSKGASGTDTQYF. The CDR3, as DNA: TGTGCCAGCAGCTCAAAAGGGGCTAGCGGCACAGATACGCAGTATTTT. The variable domain in full, completed from reference TRBV7-2 and TRBJ2-3, reads GAGVSQSPSNKVTEKGKDVELRCDPISGHTALYWYRQSLGQGLEFLIYFQGNSAPDKSGLPSDRFSAERTGGSVSTLTIQRTQQEDSAVYLCASSSKGASGTDTQYFGPGTRLTVL.